These 18 T cell receptor beta chains originate from one sample sequenced in a study of T cells in Graves' hyperthyroidism and ophthalmopathy (dated by TCRdb to the late 2010s). Library preparation employed multiplex PCR. Reads for this sample came from an Illumina HiSeq 2000. Amplification of TCR beta CDR3 regions was carried out from RNA transcripts. The TCR CDR3 was subjected to a first round of RT-PCR using the HTBI primer set and the Qiagen OneStep RT-PCR kit. TCRdb reanalyzed the raw reads on its own, using fastp at Q25 for trimming and MiXCR for clone calling, and kept in-frame beta chains. Every entry covers one CDR3 protein and lists the most common genes and DNA from its rows. Recorded for this sample are more than 650,000 distinct CDR3 sequences; 11% to 15% of them occurred a single time. The ten largest clones take up roughly a tenth of the sample. Specimen: blood. Every receptor here comes from a young woman with Graves' hyperthyroidism.

The J gene is TRBJ2-1, the V gene TRBV14; D remains unclear. V lost 5 bases and J lost 1, with 12 bases in between. The CDR3 spans 15 residues. Germline lookup yields CDR1 SGHDN and CDR2 FVKESK. The DNA for the CDR3 is TGTGCCAGCAGCACGGACCTTCCATCCTACAATGAGCAGTTCTTC. Translating it yields CASSTDLPSYNEQFF.

This chain joins TRBV6-5 and TRBJ2-7; D might be TRBD1 or TRBD2, each matching 5 bases. Germline-derived CDR1 and CDR2 are MNHEY and SVGAGI. The CDR3 has 14 amino acids. V was shortened by 0 bases and J by 5 bases, with 11 bases between the two germline ends. The CDR3 region has the DNA TGTGCCAGCAGTTACTCGAGAGGGACCAACGAGCAGTACTTC. Protein product: CASSYSRGTNEQYF.

This clonotype was observed many times. The chain joins TRBV30 to TRBJ1-1, with D maybe TRBD1 (6 bases). The V gene lost 0 bases and the J gene lost 1 base, with 9 bases spanning the gap. The CDR3 runs to 14 residues. In germline, CDR1 is GTSNPN, CDR2 SVGIG (reference sequence). Written as DNA, the CDR3 is TGTGCCTGGAGTGTACGGGGGCCGAACACTGAAGCTTTCTTT. This sequence encodes CAWSVRGPNTEAFF.

This clonotype occurred many times. J is TRBJ1-2 and V is TRBV7-9; 8 nucleotides align to TRBD1. The CDR3 loop spans 14 amino acids. Germline CDR1 SEHNR, CDR2 FQNEAQ (reference sequence). The trim removed 4 bases at V and 4 bases at J, leaving 5 bases unmatched. The CDR3: CASSSTGTGYGYTF. In nucleotides, the CDR3 is TGTGCCAGCAGCTCTACCGGGACAGGCTATGGCTACACCTTC.

In this sample, this clonotype turned up many times. The chain carries TRBV6-1 and TRBJ2-7, with D tentatively TRBD1 or TRBD2 (6 bases each). CDR1 and CDR2 from the germline V gene are MNHNS and SASEGT. The length of the CDR3 is 16 residues. Trimming pared 5 bases from V and 4 bases from J, leaving 21 bases between. The CDR3 bases are TGTGCCAGCAGTTGGGAAGCGGGCTCAGGGGTTTACGAGCAGTACTTC. This translates into CASSWEAGSGVYEQYF.

Many counts were recorded for this clonotype. The DNA of the CDR3 is TGTGCCACCAGCAGCTTGATTCCAGCCGAGGGAGAGACCCAGTACTTC. This gives the protein CATSSLIPAEGETQYF. The gene calls are TRBV15 and TRBJ2-5; TRBD2 might be the D (5 bases). V was cut by 3 bases and J by 4 bases, with 18 bases left in between. The CDR3 runs 16 residues. Germline assignment: CDR1 LNHNV and CDR2 YYDKDF (reference sequence).

This clonotype appeared many times. The chain couples TRBV12-3 or TRBV12-4 to TRBJ2-7, with 9 nucleotides matching TRBD1. The V segment lost 1 base and the J segment 2 bases; nucleotides outside the gene matches: 3. This CDR3 is built from 15 residues. The CDR3 region has the DNA TGTGCCAGCAGTTTAGTAAGGACAGGGGCCTACGAGCAGTACTTC. Residues: CASSLVRTGAYEQYF.

This clonotype has ten or more counts. V gene TRBV20-1 combines with J gene TRBJ2-1; 10 bases match TRBD1. This CDR3 region has 16 residues. Trimming took 1 base from V and 5 from J; bases not matched to a gene: 8. CDR1 is DFQATT and CDR2 is SNEGSKA in the germline V gene (reference sequence). The CDR3 region has the DNA TGCAGTGCTAGAGGGGGGGGACAGGGGACCCACAATGAGCAGTTCTTC. Protein product: CSARGGGQGTHNEQFF.

The chain couples TRBV24-1 to TRBJ2-1, with no clear D. Trimming removed 4 bases from V and 3 bases from J, with 6 bases in between. The CDR3 consists of 13 residues. Germline values: CDR1 KGHDR, CDR2 SFDVKD. CDR3: CATSENNYNEQFF. The CDR3 DNA follows: TGTGCCACCAGTGAGAATAACTACAATGAGCAGTTCTTC.

This clonotype has a count of ten or more. V gene TRBV6-6 combines with J gene TRBJ1-3; D gene ambiguous. Per the germline V gene, CDR1 is MNHNY and CDR2 is SVGAGI (reference sequence). Trimming removed 2 bases from V and 6 bases from J, with 11 bases in between. The CDR3 extends over 14 amino acids. CDR3 in amino acids: CASSYGPYQNTIYF. The CDR3 bases are TGTGCCAGCAGTTACGGGCCGTATCAAAACACCATATATTTT.

This clonotype was counted at least ten times. Relative to the germline gene, one junction end is altered; a read error may explain this. The gene calls are TRBV28 and TRBJ2-5; 9 bases match TRBD2. Germline values: CDR1 MDHEN, CDR2 SYDVKM. The CDR3 has 16 amino acids. CDR3 loop: CASSLTPAGGQGTQYF. For the CDR3, the DNA is TGTGCCAGCAGTCTAACCCCAGCGGGAGGCCAAGGGACCCAGTACTTC. Based on the CDR3 plus reference TRBV28 and TRBJ2-5, the full variable domain is DVKVTQSSRYLVKRTGEKVFLECVQDMDHENMFWYRQDPGLGLRLIYFSYDVKMKEKGDIPEGYSVSREKKERFSLILESASTNQTSMYLCASSLTPAGGQGTQYFGPGTRLLVL.

This clonotype was seen ten or more times. CDR3 coding DNA: TGTGCCAGCTCACCGGACCGACGACCTAATGAAAAACTGTTTTTT. It specifies CASSPDRRPNEKLFF. The genes are TRBV18 and TRBJ1-4; D gene unclear. Germline-derived CDR1 and CDR2 are KGHSH and LQKENI. The V end lost 3 bases, the J end lost 3 bases, and 11 bases lay between the germline ends. This CDR3 is built from 15 residues.

This clonotype was seen ten or more times. The J gene is TRBJ2-1, the V gene TRBV7-8, with no clear D. The CDR3 runs to 15 residues. V shed 5 bases and J shed 0 bases, with 11 bases lying between them. Germline loops: CDR1 SGHVS, CDR2 FQNEAQ. This chain's CDR3 is CASSPARTSYNEQFF. Written as DNA, the CDR3 is TGTGCCAGCAGCCCTGCTAGGACCTCCTACAATGAGCAGTTCTTC.

This clonotype has just a few counts. The genes are TRBV3-1 and TRBJ2-4; 7 bases map to TRBD2. The CDR3 spans 22 residues. Germline CDR1 is LGHDT and CDR2 is YNNKEL (reference sequence). J lost 0 bases, V lost 1 base, and 21 bases had no gene match. For the CDR3, the DNA is TGTGCCAGCAGCCAAGGAACGGTGCCGGGACTAACTTCAAAGCTAGCCAAAAACATTCAGTACTTC. It codes for CASSQGTVPGLTSKLAKNIQYF.

This clonotype occurred many times. A read error may be the cause here, since a much bigger clone is one base away. The CDR3 DNA is TGTGCCAGCAGCCAAGTGGGGACCCAGTACTTC. The encoded protein is CASSQVGTQYF. The chain couples TRBV3-1 to TRBJ2-5, with D hard to call. This CDR3 is 11 amino acids long. Germline V CDR1 and CDR2: LGHDT, YNNKEL (reference sequence). V lost 1 base and J 7 bases, leaving 4 bases between the germline ends.

Many counts were recorded for this clonotype. The rearrangement joins TRBV2 to TRBJ1-1; TRBD1 might be the D (5 bases). CDR3 length equals 14 residues. Germline V lookup: CDR1 SNHLY, CDR2 FYNNEI. The V gene lost 3 bases and the J gene lost 4 bases, with 12 bases spanning the gap. CDR3 nucleotide sequence: TGTGCCAGCAGTGAGCAGGGTGCAAGCACTGAAGCTTTCTTT. It specifies CASSEQGASTEAFF.

This clonotype has a handful of counts. The chain uses TRBV28 and TRBJ2-7, with TRBD2 matching 9 bases. The germline CDR1 and CDR2 sequences are MDHEN and SYDVKM. J gave up 1 base and V 5 bases, and 6 bases lay outside the gene matches. This CDR3 has 15 amino acids. CDR3 bases: TGTGCCAGCAGTACTTGGACTAGCGCGTCCTACGAGCAGTACTTC. This encodes CASSTWTSASYEQYF.

The genes are TRBV16 and TRBJ1-5; D perhaps matches TRBD1 (5 bases). CDR1 is KGHSY, CDR2 FQNENV, per germline. The V gene lost 1 base and the J gene lost 9 bases, with 16 bases spanning the gap. This CDR3 contains 15 residues. CDR3 nucleotides: TGTGCCAGCAGCCAATTCGGCCAGGGCTTGGGGCCCCAGCATTTT. Protein product: CASSQFGQGLGPQHF.